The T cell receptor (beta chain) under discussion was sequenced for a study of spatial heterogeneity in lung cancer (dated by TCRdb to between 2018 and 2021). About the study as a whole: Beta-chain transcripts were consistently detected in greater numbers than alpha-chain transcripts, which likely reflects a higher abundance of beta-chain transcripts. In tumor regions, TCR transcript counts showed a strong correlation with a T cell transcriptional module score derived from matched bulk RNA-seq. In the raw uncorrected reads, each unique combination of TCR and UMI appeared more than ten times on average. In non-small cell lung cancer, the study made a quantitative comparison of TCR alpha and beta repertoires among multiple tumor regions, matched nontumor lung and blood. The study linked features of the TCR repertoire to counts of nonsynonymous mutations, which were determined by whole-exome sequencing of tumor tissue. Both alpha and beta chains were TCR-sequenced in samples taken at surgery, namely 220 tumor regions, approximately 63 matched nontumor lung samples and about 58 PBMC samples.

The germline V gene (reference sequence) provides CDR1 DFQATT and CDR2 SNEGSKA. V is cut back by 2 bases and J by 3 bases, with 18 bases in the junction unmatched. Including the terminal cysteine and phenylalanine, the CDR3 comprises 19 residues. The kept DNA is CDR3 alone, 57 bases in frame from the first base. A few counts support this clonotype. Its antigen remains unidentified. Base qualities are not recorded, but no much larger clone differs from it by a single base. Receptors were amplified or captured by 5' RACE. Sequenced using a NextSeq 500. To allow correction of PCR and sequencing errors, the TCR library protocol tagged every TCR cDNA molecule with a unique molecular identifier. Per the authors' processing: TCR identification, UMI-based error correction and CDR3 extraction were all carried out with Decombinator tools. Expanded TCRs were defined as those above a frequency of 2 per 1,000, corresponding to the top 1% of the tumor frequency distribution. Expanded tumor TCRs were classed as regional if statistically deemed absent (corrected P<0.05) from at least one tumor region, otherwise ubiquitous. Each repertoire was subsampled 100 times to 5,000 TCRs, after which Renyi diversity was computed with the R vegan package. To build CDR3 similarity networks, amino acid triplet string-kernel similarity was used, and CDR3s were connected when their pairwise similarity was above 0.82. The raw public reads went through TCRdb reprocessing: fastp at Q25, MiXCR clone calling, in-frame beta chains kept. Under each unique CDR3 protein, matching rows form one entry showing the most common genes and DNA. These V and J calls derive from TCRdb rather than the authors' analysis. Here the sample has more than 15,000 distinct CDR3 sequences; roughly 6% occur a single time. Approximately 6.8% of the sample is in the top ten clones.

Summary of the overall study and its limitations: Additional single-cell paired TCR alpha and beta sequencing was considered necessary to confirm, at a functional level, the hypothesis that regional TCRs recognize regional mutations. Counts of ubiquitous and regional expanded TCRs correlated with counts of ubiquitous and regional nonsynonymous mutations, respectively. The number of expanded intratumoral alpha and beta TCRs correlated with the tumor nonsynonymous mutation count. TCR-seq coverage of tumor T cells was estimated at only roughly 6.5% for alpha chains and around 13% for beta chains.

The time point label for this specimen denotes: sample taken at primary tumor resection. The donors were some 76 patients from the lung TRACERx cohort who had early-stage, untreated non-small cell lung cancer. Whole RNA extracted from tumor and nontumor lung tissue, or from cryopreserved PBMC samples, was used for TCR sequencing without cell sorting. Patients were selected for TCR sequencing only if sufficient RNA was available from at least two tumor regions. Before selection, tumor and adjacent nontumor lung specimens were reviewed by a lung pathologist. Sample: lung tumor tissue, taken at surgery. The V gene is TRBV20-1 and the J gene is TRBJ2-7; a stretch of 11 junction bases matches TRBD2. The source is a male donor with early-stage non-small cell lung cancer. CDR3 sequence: CSARIPDSGGARRNYEQYF. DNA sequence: TGCAGTGCTAGAATACCCGATAGCGGGGGGGCACGGCGGAACTACGAGCAGTACTTC.